This T cell receptor beta chain was documented in a study of blood T cells in healthy people across ages. Overall study findings and caveats: Investigators treated diversity estimates from one million T cells as underestimates.

Through a sample-barcoded 5' primer and a J-beta primer mix, a second PCR was run for roughly 7 to 11 cycles. TCRdb used MiXCR to reprocess the 5' RACE reads, holding one entry per CDR3 protein. The table lists just over 1 million distinct CDR3 sequences, over 35% of them singletons, with approximately 17% in the top ten. From germline, CDR1 is SGHTA and CDR2 FQGTGA. Trimming took off 4 bases at V and 0 bases at J, with 11 bases between the two ends. The CDR3 loop spans 15 amino acids. As concerns this clonotype: The antigen remains unidentified.

This sequence originates from a woman aged 55-70 years in good health. The chain is built from TRBV7-3 and TRBJ2-3; D is ambiguous. Source material: blood. For the CDR3, the DNA is TGTGCCAGCAGCTATGATGGCAGGAGCACAGATACGCAGTATTTT. This sequence encodes CASSYDGRSTDTQYF.